The rows below give T cell receptor beta chains drawn from one sample of a study of OX40 agonist ivuxolimab in advanced cancers. Assay used: immunoSEQ multiplex PCR; TCRdb lists only in-frame clones, some missing. The repertoire holds more than 70,000 clones, with approximately 84% as singletons. Source: CD4+ or CD8+ T cells sorted from blood, taken in a trial of the OX40 agonist ivuxolimab. The receptors derive from an adult with an advanced solid tumor such as melanoma, head and neck, liver or kidney cancer. Both conserved end residues are part of each CDR3. Each record gives: D gene, J gene, clone size, V gene, CDR3 protein, CDR3 DNA. A D gene is named only where the DNA matches it firmly. Clone size appears in some rows only: once, few, many, or a class for an expanded clone.

TRBD1 TRBJ2-3 once TRBV6-4 CASSARGTGVADTQYF TGTGCCAGCAGTGCTCGTGGGACAGGGGTTGCAGATACGCAGTATTTT
- TRBJ1-2 few TRBV7-8 CASSNPTGTGYTF TGTGCCAGCAGCAACCCTACAGGGACCGGCTACACCTTC
- TRBJ1-1 - TRBV7-6 CASSLAGGAGGATEAFF TGTGCCAGCAGCTTAGCGGGTGGAGCAGGCGGGGCCACTGAAGCTTTCTTT
- TRBJ2-5 - TRBV19 CASSIRVGISETQYF TGTGCCAGTAGTATAAGGGTTGGCATCTCTGAGACCCAGTACTTC
- TRBJ1-3 - TRBV5-1 CASSTGRSSGNTIYF TGCGCCAGCAGCACAGGACGGAGCTCTGGAAACACCATATATTTT
- TRBJ1-4 once TRBV5-1 CASSYGEKLFF TGCGCCAGCAGCTACGGGGAAAAACTGTTTTTT
- TRBJ2-7 - TRBV6-6 CASSVSKEREQYF TGTGCCAGCAGTGTGAGCAAGGAGAGGGAGCAGTACTTC
- TRBJ2-5 - TRBV7-2 CASSEWETQYF TGTGCCAGCAGTGAATGGGAGACCCAGTACTTC
- TRBJ2-1 - TRBV30 CAWSRGRASGEQFF TGTGCCTGGAGTAGGGGGCGGGCTAGCGGTGAGCAGTTCTTC
- TRBJ1-2 - TRBV5-6 CASSYSNGGYGYTF TGTGCCAGCAGTTACTCAAACGGAGGCTATGGCTACACCTTC
- TRBJ2-7 - TRBV5-5 CASSLYLGRSYEQYF TGTGCCAGCAGCTTGTATCTTGGTAGGTCCTACGAGCAGTACTTC
- TRBJ1-1 few TRBV5-4 CASSLQENTEAFF TGTGCCAGCAGCTTGCAGGAGAACACTGAAGCTTTCTTT
- TRBJ2-6 - TRBV19 CASSFSGGANVLTF TGTGCCAGTAGTTTCTCGGGTGGGGCCAACGTCCTGACTTTC
TRBD2 TRBJ2-7 - TRBV5-1 CASSPSLAGGYEQYF TGCGCCAGCAGCCCGTCGCTGGCGGGGGGCTACGAGCAGTACTTC
- TRBJ1-1 - TRBV2 CASSEEVNTEAFF TGTGCCAGCAGTGAAGAGGTGAACACTGAAGCTTTCTTT